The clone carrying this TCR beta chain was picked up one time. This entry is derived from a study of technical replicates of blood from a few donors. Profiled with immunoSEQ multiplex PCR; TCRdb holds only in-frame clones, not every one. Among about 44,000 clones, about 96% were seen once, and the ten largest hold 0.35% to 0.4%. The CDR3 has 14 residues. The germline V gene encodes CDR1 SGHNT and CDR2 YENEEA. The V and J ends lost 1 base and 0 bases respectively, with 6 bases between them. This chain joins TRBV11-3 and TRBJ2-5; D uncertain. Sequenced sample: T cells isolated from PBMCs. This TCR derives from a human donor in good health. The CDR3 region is CASSLGLNQETQYF. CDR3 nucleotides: TGTGCCAGCAGCTTAGGACTCAACCAAGAGACCCAGTACTTC. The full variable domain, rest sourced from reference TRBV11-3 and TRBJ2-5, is EAGVVQSPRYKIIEKKQPVAFWCNPISGHNTLYWYLQNLGQGPELLIRYENEEAVDDSQLPKDRFSAERLKGVDSTLKIQPAELGDSAVYLCASSLGLNQETQYFGPGTRLLVL.